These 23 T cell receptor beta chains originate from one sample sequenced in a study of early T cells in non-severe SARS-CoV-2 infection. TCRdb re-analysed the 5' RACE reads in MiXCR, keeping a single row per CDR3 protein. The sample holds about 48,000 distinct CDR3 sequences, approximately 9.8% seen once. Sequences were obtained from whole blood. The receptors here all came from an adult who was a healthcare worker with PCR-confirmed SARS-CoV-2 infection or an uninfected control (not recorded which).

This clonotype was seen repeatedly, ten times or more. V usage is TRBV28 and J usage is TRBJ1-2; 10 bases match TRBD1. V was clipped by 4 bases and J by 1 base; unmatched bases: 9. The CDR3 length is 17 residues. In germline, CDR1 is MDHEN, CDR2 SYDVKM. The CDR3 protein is CASSSQTGTGVNYGYTF. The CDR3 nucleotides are TGTGCCAGCAGTTCCCAGACCGGGACAGGGGTTAACTATGGCTACACCTTC.

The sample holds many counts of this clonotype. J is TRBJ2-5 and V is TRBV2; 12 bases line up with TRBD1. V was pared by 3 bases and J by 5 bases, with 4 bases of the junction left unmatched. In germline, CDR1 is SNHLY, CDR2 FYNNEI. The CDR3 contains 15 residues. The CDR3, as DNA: TGTGCCAGCAGTGAGGGGACAGGGGGCGGCGAGACCCAGTACTTC. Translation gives CASSEGTGGGETQYF.

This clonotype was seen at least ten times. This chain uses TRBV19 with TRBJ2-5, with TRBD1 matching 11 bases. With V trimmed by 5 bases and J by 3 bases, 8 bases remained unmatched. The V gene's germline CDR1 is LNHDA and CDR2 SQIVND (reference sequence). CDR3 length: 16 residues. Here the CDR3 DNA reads TGTGCCAGTAGTGCCCGGACAGGGGGCGTGAAAGAGACCCAGTACTTC. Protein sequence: CASSARTGGVKETQYF.

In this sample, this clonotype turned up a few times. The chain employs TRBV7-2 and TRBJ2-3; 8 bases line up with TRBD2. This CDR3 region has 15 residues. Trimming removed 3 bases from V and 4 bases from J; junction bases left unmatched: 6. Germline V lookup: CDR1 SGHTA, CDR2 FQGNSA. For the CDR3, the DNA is TGTGCCAGCAGCTTGACGGGAGGGGCCCCAGATACGCAGTATTTT. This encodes CASSLTGGAPDTQYF.

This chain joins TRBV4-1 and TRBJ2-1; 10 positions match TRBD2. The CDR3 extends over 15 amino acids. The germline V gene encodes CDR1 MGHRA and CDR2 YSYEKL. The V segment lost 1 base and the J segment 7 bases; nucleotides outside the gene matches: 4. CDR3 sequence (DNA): TGCGCCAGCAGCCAAGGAACTAGCGGGGCTAATGAGCAGTTCTTC. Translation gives CASSQGTSGANEQFF.

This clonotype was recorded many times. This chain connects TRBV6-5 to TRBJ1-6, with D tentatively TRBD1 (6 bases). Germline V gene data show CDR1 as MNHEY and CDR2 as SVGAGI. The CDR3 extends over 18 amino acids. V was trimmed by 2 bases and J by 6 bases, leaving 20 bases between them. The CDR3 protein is CASSYNSGGSLRNSPLHF. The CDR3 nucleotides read TGTGCCAGCAGTTACAATTCGGGGGGCTCCCTGCGTAATTCACCCCTCCACTTT.

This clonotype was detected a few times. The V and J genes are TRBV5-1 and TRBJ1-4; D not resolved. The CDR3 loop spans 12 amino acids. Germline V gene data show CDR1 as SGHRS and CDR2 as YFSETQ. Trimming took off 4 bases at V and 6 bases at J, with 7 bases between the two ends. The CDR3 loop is CASSPGDEKLFF. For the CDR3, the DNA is TGCGCCAGCAGCCCCGGGGATGAAAAACTGTTTTTT. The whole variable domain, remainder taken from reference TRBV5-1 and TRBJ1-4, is KAGVTQTPRYLIKTRGQQVTLSCSPISGHRSVSWYQQTPGQGLQFLFEYFSETQRNKGNFPGRFSGRQFSNSRSEMNVSTLELGDSALYLCASSPGDEKLFFGSGTQLSVL.

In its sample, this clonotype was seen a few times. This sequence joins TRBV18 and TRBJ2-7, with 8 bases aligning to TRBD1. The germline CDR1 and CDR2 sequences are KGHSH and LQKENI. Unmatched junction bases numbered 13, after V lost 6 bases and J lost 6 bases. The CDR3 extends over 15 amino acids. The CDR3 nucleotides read TGTGCCAGCTCTCCCAAACGGACAGGGCTGGGCGAGCAGTACTTC. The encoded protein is CASSPKRTGLGEQYF.

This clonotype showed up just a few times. Here the CDR3 reads CASSKGSRENQPQHF. CDR3 sequence (DNA): TGTGCCAGCTCTAAGGGTAGTAGGGAAAATCAGCCCCAGCATTTT. The chain has TRBV18 and TRBJ1-5, with D unclear. The CDR3 extends over 15 amino acids. CDR1 and CDR2 from the germline V gene are KGHSH and LQKENI. V lost 6 bases and J lost 4, with 16 bases in between.

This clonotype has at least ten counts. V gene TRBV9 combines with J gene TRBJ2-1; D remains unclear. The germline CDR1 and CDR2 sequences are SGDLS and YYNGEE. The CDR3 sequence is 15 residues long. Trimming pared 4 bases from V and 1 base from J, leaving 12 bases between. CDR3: CASSPERLSYNEQFF. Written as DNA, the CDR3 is TGTGCCAGCAGCCCCGAAAGACTTTCCTACAATGAGCAGTTCTTC.

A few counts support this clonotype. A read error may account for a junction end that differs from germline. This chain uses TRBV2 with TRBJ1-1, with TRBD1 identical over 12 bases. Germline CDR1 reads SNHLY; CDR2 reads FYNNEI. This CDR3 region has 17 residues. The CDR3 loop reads CASSRQGQGARRADAFF. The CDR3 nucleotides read TGTGCCAGCAGTCGCCAGGGACAGGGGGCGCGGAGGGCTGATGCTTTCTTT.

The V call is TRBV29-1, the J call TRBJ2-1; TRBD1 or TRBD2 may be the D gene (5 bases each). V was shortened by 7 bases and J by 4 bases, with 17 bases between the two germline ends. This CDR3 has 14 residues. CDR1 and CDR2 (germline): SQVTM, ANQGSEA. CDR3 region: CSGRRDVPYNEQFF. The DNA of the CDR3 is TGCAGCGGCCGCCGGGACGTACCGTACAATGAGCAGTTCTTC.

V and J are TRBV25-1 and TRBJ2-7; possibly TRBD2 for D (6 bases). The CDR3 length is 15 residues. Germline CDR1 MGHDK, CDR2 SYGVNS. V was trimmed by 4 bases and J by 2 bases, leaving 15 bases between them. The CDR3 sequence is CASSGRAGFTYEQYF. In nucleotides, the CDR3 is TGTGCCAGCAGTGGGCGAGCGGGCTTTACCTACGAGCAGTACTTC.

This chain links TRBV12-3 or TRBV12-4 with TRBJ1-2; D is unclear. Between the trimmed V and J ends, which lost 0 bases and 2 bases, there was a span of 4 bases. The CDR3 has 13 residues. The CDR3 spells CASSLAQNYGYTF. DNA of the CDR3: TGTGCCAGCAGTTTAGCACAGAACTATGGCTACACCTTC.

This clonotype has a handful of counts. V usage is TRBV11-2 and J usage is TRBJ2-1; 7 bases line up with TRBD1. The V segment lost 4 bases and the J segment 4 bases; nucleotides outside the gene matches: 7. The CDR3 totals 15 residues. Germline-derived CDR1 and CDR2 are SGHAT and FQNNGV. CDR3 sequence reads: CASSSTGPTYNEQFF. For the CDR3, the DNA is TGTGCCAGCAGCTCGACAGGGCCGACGTACAATGAGCAGTTCTTC.

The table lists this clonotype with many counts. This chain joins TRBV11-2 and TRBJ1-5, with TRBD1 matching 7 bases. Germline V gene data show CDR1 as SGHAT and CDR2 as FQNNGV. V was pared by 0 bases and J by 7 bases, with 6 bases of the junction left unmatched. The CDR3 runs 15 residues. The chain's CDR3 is CASSLDGTAAQPQHF. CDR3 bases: TGTGCCAGCAGCTTAGATGGGACAGCTGCCCAGCCCCAGCATTTT.

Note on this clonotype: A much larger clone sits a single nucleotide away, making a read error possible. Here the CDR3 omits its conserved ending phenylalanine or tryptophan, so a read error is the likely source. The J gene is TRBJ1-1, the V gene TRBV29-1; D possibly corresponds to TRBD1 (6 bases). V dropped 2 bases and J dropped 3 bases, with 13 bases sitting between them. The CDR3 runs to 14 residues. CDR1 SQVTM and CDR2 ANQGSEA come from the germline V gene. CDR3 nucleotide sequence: TGCAGCGTTGAAAACACAGGGAGGTACACTGAAGCTTTCCTT. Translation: CSVENTGRYTEAFL.

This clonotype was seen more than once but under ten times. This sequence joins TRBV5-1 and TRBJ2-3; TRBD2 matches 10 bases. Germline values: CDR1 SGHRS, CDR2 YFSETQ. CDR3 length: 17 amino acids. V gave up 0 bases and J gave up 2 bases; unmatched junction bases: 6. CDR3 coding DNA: TGCGCCAGCAGCTTGGCCCTAACTAGCGGGGTCACAGATACGCAGTATTTT. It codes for CASSLALTSGVTDTQYF.

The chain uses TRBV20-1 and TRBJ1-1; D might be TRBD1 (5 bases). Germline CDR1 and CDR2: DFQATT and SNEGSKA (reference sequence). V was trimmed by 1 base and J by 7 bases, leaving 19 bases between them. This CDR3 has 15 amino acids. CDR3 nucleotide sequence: TGCAGTGCTAGAGGTAGACCGGGACGCAGGAATGAAGCTTTCTTT. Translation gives CSARGRPGRRNEAFF.

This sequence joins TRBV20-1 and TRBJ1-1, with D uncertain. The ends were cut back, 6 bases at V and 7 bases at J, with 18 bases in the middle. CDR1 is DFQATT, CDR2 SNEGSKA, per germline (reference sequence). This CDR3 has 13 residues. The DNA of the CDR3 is TGCAGTGCAAACCCCCCCCCGGGGTATGAAGCTTTCTTT. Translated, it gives CSANPPPGYEAFF.

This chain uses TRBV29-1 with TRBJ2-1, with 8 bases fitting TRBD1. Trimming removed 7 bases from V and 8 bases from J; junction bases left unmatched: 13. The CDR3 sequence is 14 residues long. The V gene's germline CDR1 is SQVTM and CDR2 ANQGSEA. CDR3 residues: CSADRTGIPDEQFF. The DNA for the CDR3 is TGCAGCGCCGATAGGACAGGGATCCCCGATGAGCAGTTCTTC.

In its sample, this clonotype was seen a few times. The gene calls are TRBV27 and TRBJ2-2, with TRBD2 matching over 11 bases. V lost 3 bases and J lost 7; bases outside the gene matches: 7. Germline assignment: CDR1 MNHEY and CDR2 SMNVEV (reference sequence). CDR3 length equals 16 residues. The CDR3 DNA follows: TGTGCCAGCAGTTTGGCGGCTAGCGGGAGGAGCGGGGAGCTGTTTTTT. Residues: CASSLAASGRSGELFF.

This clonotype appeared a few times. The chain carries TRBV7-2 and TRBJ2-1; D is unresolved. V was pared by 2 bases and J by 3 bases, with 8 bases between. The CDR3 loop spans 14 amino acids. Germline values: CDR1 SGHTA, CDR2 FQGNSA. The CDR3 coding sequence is TGTGCCAGCAGCTTATCTGCGATCTACAATGAGCAGTTCTTC. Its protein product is CASSLSAIYNEQFF.